This T cell receptor (beta chain) was found in a study of cytomegalovirus exposure and HLA in healthy donors. Study at large: Earlier sequencing of approximately 200 million T cells yielded around 120 million unique TCR beta sequences.

The CDR3 is 14 residues long. Per the germline V gene, CDR1 is KGHSH and CDR2 is LQKENI. V lost 3 bases to trimming and J lost 5 bases, with 13 bases between them. Study outcomes and limitations: 16,951 TCR beta sequences were associated with HLA alleles at 0.05 false discovery rate in a later analysis. Reported results showed that the classifier diagnosed cytomegalovirus status with high specificity and sensitivity. The study had only CMV serostatus as immune exposure information.

Concerning this clone itself: Its antigen is not identified.

The PCR used 60 Vbeta and 13 Jbeta primers. Libraries were prepared by immunoSEQ multiplex PCR; TCRdb keeps only in-frame clonotypes and omits some of them. Among more than 110,000 clones listed, 70% to 80% were seen once. V and J are TRBV18 and TRBJ1-2; TRBD1 is a possible D gene (6 bases). The source is a man aged 18 to 35 in good health and CMV-seronegative. Material for sequencing was PBMCs. This CDR3 is CASSPRQEMYGYTF. CDR3 bases: TGTGCCAGCTCACCCCGACAGGAGATGTATGGCTACACCTTC.